This TCR beta chain originates from a study of blood T cells in healthy people across ages. Next came a second PCR, run for about 6 to 11 cycles, which used a sample-barcoded 5' primer along with a J-beta primer mix. Sequencing yielded, for each sample, at least 3 million paired-end reads carrying CDR3. TCRdb re-analysed the 5' RACE reads in MiXCR, keeping a single row per CDR3 protein. The sample includes about 780,000 distinct CDR3 sequences, about 47% of them seen just once. Trimming cost V 1 base and J 9 bases; bases outside gene matches: 6. CDR3 size: 15 residues. Input material: blood. The sequence was obtained from an elderly man in good health. The chain employs TRBV12-3 or TRBV12-4 and TRBJ2-4; 10 bases line up with TRBD1. CDR3 in DNA: TGTGCCAGCAGTTTAGGAGGGACAGGGGTGGGCATTCAGTACTTC. Amino acid sequence: CASSLGGTGVGIQYF.